This TCR beta chain came from a study of shared clonotypes between healthy human individuals. Overall study findings and caveats: In the sorted subsets, rarefaction showed sequencing was incomplete despite large depth.

Replicate PCRs for sorted subsets used around 200 ng DNA; this equaled about 30,000 T cell genomes. TCRdb's table, derived via immunoSEQ multiplex PCR, lists solely in-frame clones and lacks some. The table records over a million clones, 60% to 80% of them present only once. Remarks on this clone: What it recognizes is unknown.

The sequenced material came from memory CD4+ T cells sorted from blood. Stated subset: CD45RA-negative fraction. The receptor comes from a man younger than 35 in good health.

The CDR3 loop is CASSPAEANQPQHF. In DNA form, the CDR3 reads TGTGCCAGCAGCCCCGCCGAGGCCAATCAGCCCCAGCATTTT. The chain has TRBV7-2 and TRBJ1-5; D is undetermined. Germline V lookup: CDR1 SGHTA, CDR2 FQGNSA. Trimming stripped 5 bases from V and 3 bases from J, with 11 bases between. The CDR3 runs to 14 residues. Variable domain in full (rest from reference TRBV7-2 and TRBJ1-5): GAGVSQSPSNKVTEKGKDVELRCDPISGHTALYWYRQSLGQGLEFLIYFQGNSAPDKSGLPSDRFSAERTGGSVSTLTIQRTQQEDSAVYLCASSPAEANQPQHFGDGTRLSIL.